Presented here are 7 T cell receptor beta chains from one specimen sequenced in a study of breast tumors, draining lymph nodes, adjacent tissues. TCRdb re-analysed the multiplex PCR reads in MiXCR, keeping a single row per CDR3 protein. The table lists about 130,000 distinct CDR3 sequences, around 22% of them singletons. Breast cancer patients provided tissue from their axillary draining lymph nodes. The sample comprised axillary lymph node tissue. Source of these receptors: a female donor with breast cancer. Some clones in this sample may be carry-over from other donors' samples.

Points on this clonotype: A much larger clonotype is one base distant, so this may be a read error. The CDR3 spells CASSYRSLMGGVTDTQYF. The CDR3 DNA sequence: TGTGCCAGCAGTTACCGCTCCTTAATGGGGGGAGTCACAGATACGCAGTATTTT. This sequence joins TRBV6-2 or TRBV6-3 and TRBJ2-3; possibly TRBD2 for D (6 bases). The CDR3 extends over 18 amino acids. Germline V gene data show CDR1 as MNHEY and CDR2 as SVGEGT. Trimming stripped 2 bases from V and 2 bases from J, with 20 bases between.

This clonotype was found many times. The chain combines TRBV7-3 with TRBJ2-1; D not certain. The CDR3 has 13 amino acids. The V end lost 5 bases, the J end lost 8 bases, and 13 bases lay between the germline ends. Germline V gives CDR1 SGHTA, CDR2 FQGTGA. CDR3 amino acids: CASSLSGPDEQFF. CDR3 nucleotides: TGTGCCAGCAGCCTCTCCGGGCCCGATGAGCAGTTCTTC.

This clonotype appeared many times. CDR3 in DNA: TGTGCCAGCAGCTTGTACGGGACAGGGTCCTACGAGCAGTACTTC. Protein product: CASSLYGTGSYEQYF. The chain recombines TRBV5-6 with TRBJ2-7; 9 bases are a match to TRBD1. The J segment lost 1 base and the V segment lost 1 base, leaving 3 bases of the junction unmatched. The CDR3 has 15 residues. Germline values: CDR1 SGHDT, CDR2 YYEEEE.

The chain recombines TRBV11-2 with TRBJ2-2; 14 bases are a match to TRBD2. Trimming removed 6 bases from V and 6 bases from J; junction bases left unmatched: 6. The CDR3 is 16 residues long. The V gene's germline CDR1 is SGHAT and CDR2 FQNNGV. The CDR3: CASRIGLAGGSGELFF. The CDR3 DNA follows: TGTGCCAGCAGGATTGGACTAGCGGGAGGTTCCGGGGAGCTGTTTTTT.

With regard to this clonotype: A much larger clone is a single base away; this may be a read error. The chain couples TRBV11-2 to TRBJ2-5, with TRBD1 identical over 10 bases. Germline V CDR1 and CDR2: SGHAT, FQNNGV. CDR3 length equals 15 residues. CDR3 in DNA: TGTGCCGGCAGCTTTACCGGGACAGGGGAGGAGACCCAGTACTTC. Translating gives CAGSFTGTGEETQYF.

The sample holds many counts of this clonotype. J is TRBJ2-7 and V is TRBV3-1; a possible D gene is TRBD2 (6 bases). This CDR3 is built from 11 residues. The V gene lost 4 bases and the J gene lost 5 bases, with 6 bases spanning the gap. The germline CDR1 and CDR2 sequences are LGHDT and YNNKEL (reference sequence). CDR3 bases: TGTGCCAGCAGCCGGAGGGACGAGCAGTACTTC. It yields the protein CASSRRDEQYF.

In this sample, this clonotype turned up many times. V gene TRBV10-2 combines with J gene TRBJ2-1, with 15 bases fitting TRBD2. The CDR3 has 17 residues. After removal of 3 bases from V and 6 bases from J, the junction contained 6 bases not matched to a gene. Germline V gene data show CDR1 as WSHSY and CDR2 as SAAADI. CDR3 loop: CASSERTSGRATNEQFF. Written as DNA, the CDR3 is TGCGCCAGCAGTGAACGGACTAGCGGGAGGGCCACCAATGAGCAGTTCTTC.